The source of this T cell receptor beta chain is a study of immune heterogeneity within non-small cell lung tumors. The template consisted of bulk tumor genomic DNA, with about 600 ng used per sample. Surgery yielded several widely spaced biopsies per primary tumor. Before undergoing curative surgery, patients had newly diagnosed non-small cell lung cancer that was untreated. By sample fraction, this clonotype is medium-sized (0.01 to 0.1%). TCR beta CDR3 was amplified by multiplex PCR, first round 10 cycles, 32 V and 13 J primers. TCRdb reprocessed the multiplex PCR reads via MiXCR and lists one record per CDR3 protein. The repertoire holds some 7,100 distinct CDR3 sequences, with 20% to 25% as singletons. The V and J ends lost 0 bases and 4 bases respectively, with 11 bases between them. CDR1 is SGHRS and CDR2 is YFSETQ in the germline V gene. The CDR3 is 14 residues long.

Sequencing input: lung tumor tissue. The origin of this receptor is a man aged 60-69 years with non-small cell lung cancer. The chain combines TRBV5-1 with TRBJ2-7; D tentatively reads TRBD1 or TRBD2 (5 bases each). The CDR3 DNA reads as TGCGCCAGCAGCTTGGCTCAGGGACCATACGAGCAGTACTTC. This codes for CASSLAQGPYEQYF.